This is a list of T cell receptor beta chains from one sample in a study of shared clonotypes between healthy human individuals. Using immunoSEQ multiplex PCR, the repertoire was profiled, and TCRdb retains in-frame clones only, with some absent. This sample has approximately 2,000,000 clones, with roughly 92% found just once. The material sequenced was naive CD4+ T cells from PBMCs. Receptor source: a man aged 18-30 years in good health. Some clones in this sample may be carry-over from other donors' samples. CDR3s leave out the opening cysteine and the closing phenylalanine or tryptophan. Not all rows give a size; the values are once, few, many and, for expanded clones, a class.

V: TRBV5-1
size: .
CDR3: ASSLSVGQSYGYT

V: TRBV30
size: .
CDR3: AWSVHVSGELF

V: TRBV2
size: .
CDR3: ASSEAGTGNTIY

V: TRBV5-1
size: .
CDR3: ASSGPSSYNEQF

V: TRBV19
size: .
CDR3: ASSIRGQNYGYT

V: TRBV5-6
size: .
CDR3: ASSLGLVGQETQY

V: TRBV6-5
size: .
CDR3: ASSPQGNQPQH

V: TRBV4-3
size: .
CDR3: ASSQDVRDQPQH

V: TRBV18
size: .
CDR3: ASSRQGRPYEQY

V: TRBV27
size: .
CDR3: ASSLSYLGGEKLF

V: TRBV7-8
size: .
CDR3: ASSSSARDNEQY

V: TRBV6-1
size: .
CDR3: ASSVSRGDYGYT

V: TRBV7-9
size: .
CDR3: ASGLDGNSRSGNTIY

V: TRBV14
size: .
CDR3: ASSQYYEQY

V: TRBV6-5
size: .
CDR3: ASSSLRQGPHNEQF

V: TRBV14
size: .
CDR3: ASSQGQVYGYT

V: TRBV4-2
size: .
CDR3: ASSQFAEQY

V: TRBV29-1
size: .
CDR3: SVVGQGGNQPQH

V: TRBV5-1
size: .
CDR3: ASSLLVLGASLGDTQY

V: TRBV5-1
size: .
CDR3: ASSLAGFQHF

V: TRBV29-1
size: .
CDR3: SVAQGDGTQY

V: TRBV9
size: .
CDR3: ASSVDPGMGGYGYT

V: TRBV29-1
size: .
CDR3: SVERPGGFTYEQY

V: TRBV7-2
size: .
CDR3: ASSLSLRETQY

V: TRBV7-2
size: .
CDR3: ASSLGGSKNIQY

V: TRBV15
size: once
CDR3: ATSTLDADTQY

V: TRBV18
size: .
CDR3: ASSPFLASDNEQF

V: TRBV7-9
size: few
CDR3: ASGGTGNQPQH

V: TRBV19
size: .
CDR3: ATTGGSPGEQY

V: TRBV30
size: .
CDR3: AWRFEGTDTQY

V: TRBV7-2
size: .
CDR3: ASSLGLGLAGVPDTQY

V: TRBV28
size: .
CDR3: ASSPGGLAGFDEQF

V: TRBV27
size: .
CDR3: ASSPYAGGEVNTGELF

V: TRBV4-3
size: .
CDR3: ASSQVGTGNSPLH

V: TRBV7-6
size: .
CDR3: ASSPGGLNTGELF

V: TRBV5-1
size: .
CDR3: ASSIRQGTDEQF

V: TRBV19
size: .
CDR3: ASRGSNYEQY

V: TRBV20-1
size: .
CDR3: SARVWNEQY

V: TRBV11-2
size: .
CDR3: ASSLDRVNEQY

V: TRBV9
size: .
CDR3: ASSGAGTGETQY

V: TRBV7-3
size: .
CDR3: ASSLEPGTGELF

V: TRBV28
size: .
CDR3: ASSSQPRGEQF

V: TRBV9
size: .
CDR3: ASSPQGRPSNYGYT

V: TRBV6-5
size: few
CDR3: ASRAGGRQPQH

V: TRBV28
size: few
CDR3: ASTPAGGRNTEAF

V: TRBV7-3
size: .
CDR3: ASSFPLAGVNEQF

V: TRBV28
size: .
CDR3: ASSLGQRPNYGYT

V: TRBV7-2
size: .
CDR3: ASSFGGRYTEAF

V: TRBV7-2
size: .
CDR3: ASSRPSDRDNEQF

V: TRBV2
size: .
CDR3: ASLKDNSNQPQH

V: TRBV14
size: .
CDR3: ASSPGYDYGYT

V: TRBV9
size: few
CDR3: ASSPYSQRIGRELF

V: TRBV4-3
size: .
CDR3: ASSQVATSGRAAF

V: TRBV5-1
size: .
CDR3: ASSLVQGANRIYNEQF